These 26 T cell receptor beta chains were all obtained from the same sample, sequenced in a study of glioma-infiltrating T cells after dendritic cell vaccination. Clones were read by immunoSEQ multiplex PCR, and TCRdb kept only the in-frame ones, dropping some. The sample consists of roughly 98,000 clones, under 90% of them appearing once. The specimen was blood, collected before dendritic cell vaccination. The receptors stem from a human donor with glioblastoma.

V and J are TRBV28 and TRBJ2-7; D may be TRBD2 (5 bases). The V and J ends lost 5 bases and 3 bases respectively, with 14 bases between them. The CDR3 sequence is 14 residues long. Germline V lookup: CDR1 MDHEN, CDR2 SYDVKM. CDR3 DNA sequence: TGTGCCAGCAGTCCACTGGACTCCAACTACGAGCAGTACTTC. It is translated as CASSPLDSNYEQYF.

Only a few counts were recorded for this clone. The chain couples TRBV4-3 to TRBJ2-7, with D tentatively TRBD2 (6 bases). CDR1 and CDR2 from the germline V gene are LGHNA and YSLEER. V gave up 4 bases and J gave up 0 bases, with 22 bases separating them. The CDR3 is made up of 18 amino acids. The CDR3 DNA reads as TGCGCCAGCAGCCCGACCTCAGGATCGGGGGATAGCTCCTACGAGCAGTACTTC. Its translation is CASSPTSGSGDSSYEQYF.

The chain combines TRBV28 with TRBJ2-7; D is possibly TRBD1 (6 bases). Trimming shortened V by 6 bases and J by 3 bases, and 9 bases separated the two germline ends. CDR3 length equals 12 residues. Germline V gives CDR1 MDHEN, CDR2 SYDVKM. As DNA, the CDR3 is TGTGCCAGCAGAACACAGGGCTACGAGCAGTACTTC. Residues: CASRTQGYEQYF. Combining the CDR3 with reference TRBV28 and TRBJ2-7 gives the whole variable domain DVKVTQSSRYLVKRTGEKVFLECVQDMDHENMFWYRQDPGLGLRLIYFSYDVKMKEKGDIPEGYSVSREKKERFSLILESASTNQTSMYLCASRTQGYEQYFGPGTRLTVT.

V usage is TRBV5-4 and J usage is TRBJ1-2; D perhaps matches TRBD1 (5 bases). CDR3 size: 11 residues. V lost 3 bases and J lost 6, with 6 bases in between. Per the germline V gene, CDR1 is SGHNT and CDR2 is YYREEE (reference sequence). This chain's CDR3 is CASSWGDGYTF. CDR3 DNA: TGTGCCAGCAGCTGGGGGGATGGCTACACCTTC.

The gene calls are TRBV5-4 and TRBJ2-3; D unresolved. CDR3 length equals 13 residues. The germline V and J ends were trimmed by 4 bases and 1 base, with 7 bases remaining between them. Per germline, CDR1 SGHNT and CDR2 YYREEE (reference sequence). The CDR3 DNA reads TGTGCCAGCAGCATCCGGGGCACAGATACGCAGTATTTT. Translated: CASSIRGTDTQYF.

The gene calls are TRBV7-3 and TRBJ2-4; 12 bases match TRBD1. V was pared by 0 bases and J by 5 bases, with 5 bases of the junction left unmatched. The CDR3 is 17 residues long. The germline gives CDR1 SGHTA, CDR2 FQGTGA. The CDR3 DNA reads TGTGCCAGCAGCTTAACACCGGGACAGGGGGCTCAAAACATTCAGTACTTC. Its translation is CASSLTPGQGAQNIQYF.

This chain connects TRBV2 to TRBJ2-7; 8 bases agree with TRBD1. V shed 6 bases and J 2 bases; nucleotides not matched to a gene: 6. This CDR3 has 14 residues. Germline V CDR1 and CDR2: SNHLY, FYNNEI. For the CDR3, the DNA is TGTGCCAGCAGACTGACAGGGGTCGCCTACGAGCAGTACTTC. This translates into CASRLTGVAYEQYF.

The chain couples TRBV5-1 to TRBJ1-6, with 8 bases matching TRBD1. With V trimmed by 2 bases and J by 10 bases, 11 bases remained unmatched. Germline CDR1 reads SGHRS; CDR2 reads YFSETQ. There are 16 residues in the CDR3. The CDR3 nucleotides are TGCGCCAGCAGCTTAACCCCACAGGGGGGGGGATCACCCCTCCACTTT. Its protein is CASSLTPQGGGSPLHF.

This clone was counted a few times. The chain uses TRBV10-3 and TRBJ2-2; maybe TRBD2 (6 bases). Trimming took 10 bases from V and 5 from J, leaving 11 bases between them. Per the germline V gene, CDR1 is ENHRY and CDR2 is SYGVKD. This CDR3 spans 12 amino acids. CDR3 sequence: CASRLDTGELFF. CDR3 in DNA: TGTGCCAGCCGACTAGATACCGGGGAGCTGTTTTTT.

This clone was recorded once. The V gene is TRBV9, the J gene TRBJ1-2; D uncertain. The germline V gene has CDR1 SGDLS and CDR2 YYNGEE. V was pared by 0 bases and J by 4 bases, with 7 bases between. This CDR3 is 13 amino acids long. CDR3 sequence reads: CASSVASGYGYTF. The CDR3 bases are TGTGCCAGCAGCGTAGCTTCAGGCTATGGCTACACCTTC.

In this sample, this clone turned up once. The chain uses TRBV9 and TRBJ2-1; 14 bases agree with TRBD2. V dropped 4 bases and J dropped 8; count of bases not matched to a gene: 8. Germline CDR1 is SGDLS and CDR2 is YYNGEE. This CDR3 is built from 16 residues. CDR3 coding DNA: TGTGCCAGCAGCCTAGGACTAGCGGGGGGCCAGGATGAGCAGTTCTTC. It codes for CASSLGLAGGQDEQFF.

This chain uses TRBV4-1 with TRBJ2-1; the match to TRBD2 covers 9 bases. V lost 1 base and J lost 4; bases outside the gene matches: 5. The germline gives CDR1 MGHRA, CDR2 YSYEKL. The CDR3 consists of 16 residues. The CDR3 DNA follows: TGCGCCAGCAGCCAAGGCGGGGGGGCCGGTTACAATGAGCAGTTCTTC. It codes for CASSQGGGAGYNEQFF.

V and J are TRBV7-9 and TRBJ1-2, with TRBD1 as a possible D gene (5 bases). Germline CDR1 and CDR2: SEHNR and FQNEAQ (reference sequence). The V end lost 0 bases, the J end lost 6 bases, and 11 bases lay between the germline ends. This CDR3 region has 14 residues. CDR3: CASSLAGGQDGYTF. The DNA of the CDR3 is TGTGCCAGCAGCTTAGCGGGGGGTCAAGATGGCTACACCTTC.

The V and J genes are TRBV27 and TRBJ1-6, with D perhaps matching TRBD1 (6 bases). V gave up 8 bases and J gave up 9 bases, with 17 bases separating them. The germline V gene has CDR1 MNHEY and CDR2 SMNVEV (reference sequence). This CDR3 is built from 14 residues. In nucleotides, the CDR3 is TGTGCCAGCGGCCAGGGGAACTATGGTTCACCCCTCCACTTT. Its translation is CASGQGNYGSPLHF.

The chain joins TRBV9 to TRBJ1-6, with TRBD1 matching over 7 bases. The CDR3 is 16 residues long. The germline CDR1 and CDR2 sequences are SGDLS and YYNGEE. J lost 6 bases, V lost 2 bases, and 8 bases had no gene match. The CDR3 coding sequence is TGTGCCAGCAGCGTTGATACAGGGGCACCTAATTCACCCCTCCACTTT. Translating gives CASSVDTGAPNSPLHF.

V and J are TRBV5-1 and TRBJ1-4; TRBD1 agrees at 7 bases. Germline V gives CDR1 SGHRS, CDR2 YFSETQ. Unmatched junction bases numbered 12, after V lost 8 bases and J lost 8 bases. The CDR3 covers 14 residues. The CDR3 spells CARTTGNPREKLFF. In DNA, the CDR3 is TGCGCCAGAACGACAGGGAACCCTAGAGAAAAACTGTTTTTT.

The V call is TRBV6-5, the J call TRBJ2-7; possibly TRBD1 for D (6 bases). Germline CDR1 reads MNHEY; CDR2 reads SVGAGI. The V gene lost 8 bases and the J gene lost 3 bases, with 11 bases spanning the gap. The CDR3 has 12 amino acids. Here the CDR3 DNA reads TGTGCCAGCGGGAAACAGGGCTACGAGCAGTACTTC. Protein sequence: CASGKQGYEQYF.

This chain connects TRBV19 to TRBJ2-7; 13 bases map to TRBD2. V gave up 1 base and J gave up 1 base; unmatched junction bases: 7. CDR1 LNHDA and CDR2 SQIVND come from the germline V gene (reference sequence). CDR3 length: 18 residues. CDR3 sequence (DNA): TGTGCCAGTAGTATAGTCCGGACTAGCGGGAGCGCTTCCTACGAGCAGTACTTC. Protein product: CASSIVRTSGSASYEQYF.

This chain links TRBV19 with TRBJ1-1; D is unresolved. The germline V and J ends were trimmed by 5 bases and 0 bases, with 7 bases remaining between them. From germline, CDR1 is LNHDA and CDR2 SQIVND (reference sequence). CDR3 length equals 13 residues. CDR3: CASSDNLNTEAFF. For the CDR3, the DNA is TGTGCCAGTAGTGACAATCTGAACACTGAAGCTTTCTTT.

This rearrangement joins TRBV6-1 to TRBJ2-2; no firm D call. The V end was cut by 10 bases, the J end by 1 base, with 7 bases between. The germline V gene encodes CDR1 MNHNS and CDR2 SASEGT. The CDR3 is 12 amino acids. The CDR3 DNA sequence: TGTGCCATCCTAAAGAACACCGGGGAGCTGTTTTTT. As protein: CAILKNTGELFF.

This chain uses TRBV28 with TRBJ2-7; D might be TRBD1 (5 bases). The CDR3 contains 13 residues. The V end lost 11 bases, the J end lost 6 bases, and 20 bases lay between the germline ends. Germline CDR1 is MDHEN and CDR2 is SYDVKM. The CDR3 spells CAGRMTENSEQYF. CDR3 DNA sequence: TGTGCCGGCCGGATGACAGAAAATTCCGAGCAGTACTTC.

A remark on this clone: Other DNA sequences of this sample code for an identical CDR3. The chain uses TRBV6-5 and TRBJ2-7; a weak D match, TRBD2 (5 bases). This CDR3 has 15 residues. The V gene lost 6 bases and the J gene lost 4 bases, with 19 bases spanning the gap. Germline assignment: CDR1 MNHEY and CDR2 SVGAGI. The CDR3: CASRNEGLGDYEQYF. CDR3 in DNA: TGTGCCAGCAGAAACGAGGGCCTAGGCGATTACGAGCAGTACTTC.

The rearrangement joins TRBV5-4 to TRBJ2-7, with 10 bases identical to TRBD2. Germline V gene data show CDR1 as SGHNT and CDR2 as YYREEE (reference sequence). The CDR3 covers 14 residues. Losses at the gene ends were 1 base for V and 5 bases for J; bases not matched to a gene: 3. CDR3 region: CASSLTSGVDEQYF. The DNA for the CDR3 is TGTGCCAGCAGCTTGACTAGCGGGGTCGACGAGCAGTACTTC.

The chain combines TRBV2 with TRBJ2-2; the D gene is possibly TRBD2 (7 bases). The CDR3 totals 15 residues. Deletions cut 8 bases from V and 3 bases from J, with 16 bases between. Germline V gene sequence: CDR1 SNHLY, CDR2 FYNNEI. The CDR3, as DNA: TGTGCCAGCGGGGGGGCAGCGGCGTACACCGGGGAGCTGTTTTTT. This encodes CASGGAAAYTGELFF.

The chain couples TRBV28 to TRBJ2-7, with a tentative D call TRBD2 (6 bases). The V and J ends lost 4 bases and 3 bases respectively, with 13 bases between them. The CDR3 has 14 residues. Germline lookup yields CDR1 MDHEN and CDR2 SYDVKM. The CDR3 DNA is TGTGCCAGCAGTTCCCTGGGGGGACTCTACGAGCAGTACTTC. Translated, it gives CASSSLGGLYEQYF. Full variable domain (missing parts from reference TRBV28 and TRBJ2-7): DVKVTQSSRYLVKRTGEKVFLECVQDMDHENMFWYRQDPGLGLRLIYFSYDVKMKEKGDIPEGYSVSREKKERFSLILESASTNQTSMYLCASSSLGGLYEQYFGPGTRLTVT.

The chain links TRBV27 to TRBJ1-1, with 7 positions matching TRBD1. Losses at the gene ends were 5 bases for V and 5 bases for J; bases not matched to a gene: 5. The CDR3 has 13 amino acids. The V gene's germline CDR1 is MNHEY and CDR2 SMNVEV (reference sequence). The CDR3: CASSTRQGTEAFF. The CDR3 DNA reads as TGTGCCAGCAGTACCCGACAGGGTACTGAAGCTTTCTTT.